This entry describes one TCR beta chain. It has no known antigen specificity. Just one base apart from a much larger clone, this may be a read error. Libraries of naive CD8 T cells were built from approximately 22,000 to 940,000 sorted cells, with 10%, 30% or 50% of the purified RNA used. On a BD FACSAria II, naive CD8 T cells were FACS-sorted as CD8+CD4-CCR7+CD45RA+ and collected into RLT Plus buffer. Detection sensitivity was tested by spiking Jurkat RNA equal to approximately 9 TCR copies' worth into samples containing about 17,000-1,000,000 naive CD8 T cells. Enrichment of CD8 T cells was done with RosetteSep CD8+ T Cell Enrichment Cocktail plus Ficoll-Paque, and ACK red cell lysis came afterward. The library was obtained by PCR. Sequenced on an Illumina HiSeq 4000. Bulk TCR libraries were prepared as previously described, using TCR primers listed in Table S5. The Qiagen AllPrep DNA/RNA kit was used to purify total RNA. Before analysis, reads from multiple sequencing runs of the same library were pooled. Processing in the source paper ran as follows. Only reads with exact TCR constant sequence were kept, trimmed to 150 nt, and grouped by their 12-nt molecular barcodes. Reads in each barcode group were sub-clustered using a 15% Levenshtein threshold, and a quality-weighted consensus sequence was built for each RNA molecule. Non-functional sequences were discarded, and so were lower-count sequences lying one edit away from another sequence. On the basis of fitting two negative binomial distributions, barcode sub-clusters with fewer than 20% of the maximum read count were discarded. TCRdb redid the processing of the public reads, applying fastp at Q25 and MiXCR, and retained in-frame beta chains. Here each entry gathers all rows of one CDR3 protein and keeps the most common genes and DNA. The authors' filters were not applied to this entry. Within this sample are about 640,000 distinct CDR3 sequences, with nearly 20% of them counted one time only. The ten largest clones capture around 0.9% of the sample.

The CDR3, cysteine through phenylalanine, is 13 amino acids long. Just CDR3 DNA is preserved here, 39 bases in frame from base 1. V gives up 6 bases and J gives up 5 bases, and the segment between their germline ends measures 13 bases. The source of the sample is a study of molecular identifiers for immune sequencing clone quantification (dated by TCRdb to the late 2010s). Study-wide context: For a replicate experiment, RNA from around 20,000 or 100,000 naive CD8 T cells was divided into five aliquots, of which four were sequenced. This methods study benchmarked molecular-identifier clustering-based TCR repertoire sequencing (MIDCIRS) and TCR RNA copy counting, using CD8 T cells to do so. Paper-wide results and their limitations: Spiked-in Jurkat TCR RNA (approximately eleven copies' worth), which is not part of the donor repertoire, was contained in the naive libraries. In CMV-specific effector cells, over 99% of molecules were held by clones above 20 RNA copies, whereas under 1% of molecules were held by such clones in naive cells. Spiked-in Jurkat TCR RNA equivalent to a single cell was reported to be detectable even among 750,000 to 1,000,000 naive CD8 T cells. Modeling gave about three recovered TCR RNA copies per cell versus 7.5 to 10 by digital PCR, implying approximately 30% capture efficiency. Highly expanded clone sizes could be underestimated if identical TCR molecules share a barcode. Without barcode sub-clustering, chimeric consensus sequences inflated TCR diversity; chimeras reached as high as 47%.

The sample taken for sequencing was naive CD8+ T cells from blood, with Jurkat cell RNA spiked in. Sample cell subset or site, as interpreted from the label and publication: FACS-sorted CD8+CD4-CCR7+CD45RA+ naive T cells. The V and J genes are TRBV12-3 or TRBV12-4 and TRBJ2-5, with the D gene not confidently named. This clonotype was obtained from a human donor in good health. Some libraries in this study had Jurkat cell RNA spiked in. CDR3 region: CASSPSVAETQYF. The bases read TGTGCCAGCAGCCCTTCCGTGGCCGAGACCCAGTACTTC.